These 31 T cell receptor beta chains originate from one sample sequenced in a study of neoadjuvant anti-PD-1 for oral cavity cancer. This table comes from immunoSEQ multiplex PCR, and its TCRdb copy is limited to in-frame clones, with some not included. The sample shows 15,000 to 20,000 clones, just over 65% of them seen only once. Sequences were derived from PBMCs, sampled before nivolumab (anti-PD-1) treatment. The receptors shown here come from a person aged 35-79 years with oral cavity squamous cell carcinoma.

The chain is built from TRBV10-3 and TRBJ2-2; D gene unclear. Germline values: CDR1 ENHRY, CDR2 SYGVKD. Trimming pared 7 bases from V and 0 bases from J, leaving 6 bases between. CDR3 length: 13 residues. CDR3 amino acids: CAITFANTGELFF. CDR3 DNA: TGTGCCATCACCTTCGCGAACACCGGGGAGCTGTTTTTT.

The J gene is TRBJ2-2, the V gene TRBV19; possibly TRBD1 for D (7 bases). Germline V lookup: CDR1 LNHDA, CDR2 SQIVND (reference sequence). The CDR3 has 15 amino acids. V lost 3 bases to trimming and J lost 4 bases, with 12 bases between them. The CDR3 DNA is TGTGCCAGTAGTATGCGGGACAGTCTCACCGGGGAGCTGTTTTTT. Its translation: CASSMRDSLTGELFF.

V is TRBV2 and J is TRBJ2-3; D not resolved. The ends were cut back, 6 bases at V and 6 bases at J, with 10 bases in the middle. Germline V gene lookup returns CDR1 SNHLY and CDR2 FYNNEI. CDR3 length: 12 residues. The CDR3 coding sequence is TGTGCCAGCAGGGCCCTAGGGGATACGCAGTATTTT. Encoded protein: CASRALGDTQYF.

This clone was seen a handful of times. The V and J genes are TRBV7-9 and TRBJ1-5; the D is unclear. From germline, CDR1 is SEHNR and CDR2 FQNEAQ (reference sequence). Trimming took off 1 base at V and 6 bases at J, with 4 bases between the two ends. This CDR3 spans 12 amino acids. The CDR3 region is CASSLDVQPQHF. CDR3 DNA: TGTGCCAGCAGCTTAGATGTTCAGCCCCAGCATTTT.

The genes are TRBV7-6 and TRBJ2-7, with TRBD2 as a possible D gene (5 bases). CDR1 SGHVS and CDR2 FNYEAQ come from the germline V gene. The CDR3 totals 15 residues. V shed 5 bases and J shed 2 bases, with 16 bases lying between them. The CDR3 DNA sequence: TGTGCCAGCAGCCCTACCGGAGGACGGCCCTACGAGCAGTACTTC. Its protein is CASSPTGGRPYEQYF.

This clone was seen a few times. The chain employs TRBV6-5 and TRBJ2-7; the D is unclear. The germline V gene encodes CDR1 MNHEY and CDR2 SVGAGI. Trimming removed 0 bases from V and 7 bases from J, with 4 bases in between. This CDR3 has 11 residues. CDR3 region: CASSYSGEQYF. For the CDR3, the DNA is TGTGCCAGCAGTTACTCAGGGGAGCAGTACTTC.

The chain couples TRBV11-2 to TRBJ2-5, with 8 bases aligning to TRBD2. J was trimmed by 3 bases and V by 8 bases; bases with no gene match: 14. The CDR3 is made up of 16 amino acids. Looked up from germline, CDR1 is SGHAT and CDR2 is FQNNGV. The CDR3 bases are TGTGCCAGCCGCCATAGCGGGATCGGAGGGAAAGAGACCCAGTACTTC. It translates to CASRHSGIGGKETQYF.

The rearrangement uses TRBV6-1 and TRBJ1-4; possibly TRBD1 for D (6 bases). CDR3 size: 14 residues. V was clipped by 10 bases and J by 3 bases, with 15 bases between them. The germline CDR1 and CDR2 sequences are MNHNS and SASEGT. CDR3 DNA sequence: TGTGCCATCACTCCGCGGACAGCTAATGAAAAACTGTTTTTT. Protein product: CAITPRTANEKLFF.

This clone was picked up a small number of times. The rearrangement joins TRBV7-2 to TRBJ1-1, with no clear D. Trimming cost V 2 bases and J 1 base, with 8 bases left between them. The V gene's germline CDR1 is SGHTA and CDR2 FQGNSA. The CDR3 is 14 amino acids. CDR3 loop: CASSLSSGNTEAFF. CDR3 in DNA: TGTGCCAGCAGCTTAAGTTCAGGGAACACTGAAGCTTTCTTT.

The gene calls are TRBV5-1 and TRBJ2-5; 8 bases match TRBD2. Germline CDR1 reads SGHRS; CDR2 reads YFSETQ. V shed 1 base and J 4 bases; nucleotides not matched to a gene: 9. The CDR3 has 16 residues. The CDR3, as DNA: TGCGCCAGCAGCTTGTTGTCCAGCGGGAGTGGAGAGACCCAGTACTTC. Protein: CASSLLSSGSGETQYF.

V is TRBV4-2 and J is TRBJ2-3; D is possibly TRBD2 (5 bases). Trimming shortened V by 1 base and J by 0 bases, and 8 bases separated the two germline ends. The germline CDR1 and CDR2 sequences are LGHNA and YNFKEQ. This CDR3 is built from 15 residues. The CDR3, as DNA: TGTGCCAGCAGCCAAGGTAGCGCTAGCACAGATACGCAGTATTTT. Translating gives CASSQGSASTDTQYF.

This rearrangement joins TRBV7-2 to TRBJ1-1, with 7 bases matching TRBD1. The CDR3 contains 13 residues. The germline V gene has CDR1 SGHTA and CDR2 FQGNSA. V lost 5 bases to trimming and J lost 9 bases; unmatched junction nucleotides: 9. In nucleotides, the CDR3 is TGTGCCAGCAGCGCAAACAGGGGTATGAAAGCTTTCTTT. Translating it yields CASSANRGMKAFF.

The chain combines TRBV7-2 with TRBJ1-4; perhaps TRBD1 as D (5 bases). Trimming took 3 bases from V and 7 from J, leaving 15 bases between them. Germline V gene data show CDR1 as SGHTA and CDR2 as FQGNSA. The CDR3 is 15 amino acids. For the CDR3, the DNA is TGTGCCAGCAGCTTTAGACAGAAGAGTAGTGAAAAACTGTTTTTT. Residues: CASSFRQKSSEKLFF.

This clone was found a few times. The chain combines TRBV10-3 with TRBJ2-7, with 10 bases aligning to TRBD2. The CDR3 covers 16 residues. From germline, CDR1 is ENHRY and CDR2 SYGVKD. V shed 3 bases and J 6 bases; nucleotides not matched to a gene: 11. The CDR3 loop reads CAISESGLAGEGEQYF. Written as DNA, the CDR3 is TGTGCCATCAGTGAAAGTGGGCTAGCGGGAGAAGGCGAGCAGTACTTC.

This chain joins TRBV2 and TRBJ1-2; D gene unclear. The CDR3 is made up of 10 amino acids. Trimming removed 11 bases from V and 4 bases from J, with 8 bases in between. Germline CDR1 reads SNHLY; CDR2 reads FYNNEI. CDR3 in DNA: TGTGCCGTTATGGGCTATGGCTACACCTTC. Protein product: CAVMGYGYTF.

The chain uses TRBV5-1 and TRBJ2-2, with D possibly TRBD1 on 5 matching bases. The V gene's germline CDR1 is SGHRS and CDR2 YFSETQ. The V end lost 3 bases, the J end lost 5 bases, and 8 bases lay between the germline ends. The CDR3 is made up of 13 amino acids. The CDR3 bases are TGCGCCAGCAGCTCTAGACAGACCGGGGAGCTGTTTTTT. Amino acid sequence: CASSSRQTGELFF.

The genes are TRBV5-1 and TRBJ1-3; D not resolved. CDR1 and CDR2 (germline): SGHRS, YFSETQ. V was cut by 3 bases and J by 0 bases, with 10 bases left in between. The CDR3 sequence is 15 residues long. The CDR3 DNA is TGCGCCAGCAGCTGGACGTCAAGCTCTGGAAACACCATATATTTT. Translation gives CASSWTSSSGNTIYF.

This chain uses TRBV5-1 with TRBJ2-2, with 11 bases fitting TRBD2. Germline assignment: CDR1 SGHRS and CDR2 YFSETQ. Trimming took 0 bases from V and 1 from J; bases not matched to a gene: 8. The CDR3 contains 19 residues. DNA of the CDR3: TGCGCCAGCAGCTTGGGGGTCGCTAGCGGGAGGTTGAACACCGGGGAGCTGTTTTTT. It is translated as CASSLGVASGRLNTGELFF.

The chain joins TRBV11-2 to TRBJ2-5; D might be TRBD1 (7 bases). Germline CDR1 is SGHAT and CDR2 is FQNNGV. The CDR3 length is 17 residues. The germline V and J ends were trimmed by 4 bases and 4 bases, with 22 bases remaining between them. The CDR3 is CASSSIGGGSGGETQYF. DNA for the CDR3: TGTGCCAGCAGCTCCATTGGAGGGGGCAGTGGGGGAGAGACCCAGTACTTC.

The CDR3 bases are TGTGCCAGCAGTTTCTCGACCCAGACGGCAGCCTACGAGCAGTACTTC. This sequence encodes CASSFSTQTAAYEQYF. The chain recombines TRBV27 with TRBJ2-7; D unresolved. Germline assignment: CDR1 MNHEY and CDR2 SMNVEV (reference sequence). The CDR3 is made up of 16 amino acids. V was pared by 3 bases and J by 2 bases, with 17 bases between.

This sequence joins TRBV5-4 and TRBJ2-5; 11 nucleotides match TRBD2. The V segment lost 1 base and the J segment 5 bases; nucleotides outside the gene matches: 10. This CDR3 has 17 residues. Per the germline V gene, CDR1 is SGHNT and CDR2 is YYREEE (reference sequence). CDR3 residues: CASSLMVLAGGGETQYF. DNA for the CDR3: TGTGCCAGCAGCTTGATGGTGTTAGCGGGAGGGGGGGAGACCCAGTACTTC.

A few counts support this clone. The J gene is TRBJ1-5, the V gene TRBV15; possibly TRBD1 for D (5 bases). Germline V lookup: CDR1 LNHNV, CDR2 YYDKDF (reference sequence). Trimming took 7 bases from V and 0 from J, leaving 10 bases between them. This CDR3 is built from 14 residues. The CDR3 reads CATKEGYSNQPQHF. The CDR3 DNA reads as TGTGCCACCAAAGAGGGGTATAGCAATCAGCCCCAGCATTTT.

This chain links TRBV10-3 with TRBJ1-4; TRBD1 matches 8 bases. Germline values: CDR1 ENHRY, CDR2 SYGVKD. This CDR3 is 15 amino acids long. Trimming at V came to 7 bases and at J to 5 bases, leaving 9 bases not matched to a gene. In nucleotides, the CDR3 is TGTGCCATCACCCCAGGGGGCGATCGAAATGAAAAACTGTTTTTT. This encodes CAITPGGDRNEKLFF.

This chain joins TRBV6-1 and TRBJ2-1; a weak D match, TRBD2 (5 bases). Germline CDR1 and CDR2: MNHNS and SASEGT. Trimming stripped 7 bases from V and 7 bases from J, with 14 bases between. The CDR3 consists of 13 residues. The DNA for the CDR3 is TGTGCCAGCACTGGGTCGGGGTTGAATGAGCAGTTCTTC. Its protein product is CASTGSGLNEQFF.

V and J are TRBV2 and TRBJ1-5; possible D gene TRBD1, 6 bases. Germline CDR1 is SNHLY and CDR2 is FYNNEI. V was shortened by 7 bases and J by 3 bases, with 10 bases between the two germline ends. The CDR3 is 13 residues long. CDR3 nucleotide sequence: TGTGCCAGCACAGGGGAGGTCAATCAGCCCCAGCATTTT. This encodes CASTGEVNQPQHF. Together with reference TRBV2 and TRBJ1-5, the CDR3 gives the full variable domain: EPEVTQTPSHQVTQMGQEVILRCVPISNHLYFYWYRQILGQKVEFLVSFYNNEISEKSEIFDDQFSVERPDGSNFTLKIRSTKLEDSAMYFCASTGEVNQPQHFGDGTRLSIL.

Only a few counts were recorded for this clone. This chain links TRBV9 with TRBJ2-3; TRBD2 matches at 8 bases. V lost 4 bases and J lost 3; bases outside the gene matches: 10. Germline loops: CDR1 SGDLS, CDR2 YYNGEE. The CDR3 has 16 residues. CDR3 in amino acids: CASSLYPGLGTDTQYF. CDR3 bases: TGTGCCAGCAGCCTTTACCCGGGACTAGGAACAGATACGCAGTATTTT.

A few counts support this clone. The chain uses TRBV25-1 and TRBJ2-1; TRBD2 agrees at 14 bases. J was trimmed by 8 bases and V by 2 bases; bases with no gene match: 5. Germline-derived CDR1 and CDR2 are MGHDK and SYGVNS. The CDR3 runs to 16 residues. Here the CDR3 DNA reads TGTGCCAGCAGTGAACCGGGACTAGCGGGAGACGATGAGCAGTTCTTC. It codes for CASSEPGLAGDDEQFF.

The chain has TRBV6-6 and TRBJ1-1; D remains ambiguous. The CDR3 length is 14 residues. The V end was cut by 2 bases, the J end by 2 bases, with 9 bases between. The germline gives CDR1 MNHNY, CDR2 SVGAGI (reference sequence). Written as DNA, the CDR3 is TGTGCCAGCAGTTACAGTCAGCTAAACACTGAAGCTTTCTTT. Its protein product is CASSYSQLNTEAFF.

This chain links TRBV28 with TRBJ1-5, with D maybe TRBD1 (6 bases). The germline gives CDR1 MDHEN, CDR2 SYDVKM. The V end was cut by 4 bases, the J end by 7 bases, with 11 bases between. The CDR3 is 13 residues long. The CDR3 bases are TGTGCCAGCAGTTGGAGGGGGTCGCAGCCCCAGCATTTT. It specifies CASSWRGSQPQHF.

The chain recombines TRBV4-1 with TRBJ2-6, with D uncertain. CDR1 and CDR2 from the germline V gene are MGHRA and YSYEKL. The CDR3 is 14 amino acids. Trimming shortened V by 4 bases and J by 0 bases, and 4 bases separated the two germline ends. In nucleotides, the CDR3 is TGCGCCAGCAGCCCTAGCTCTGGGGCCAACGTCCTGACTTTC. Encoded protein: CASSPSSGANVLTF.

This rearrangement joins TRBV9 to TRBJ1-3; D not resolved. Germline V gene data show CDR1 as SGDLS and CDR2 as YYNGEE. The CDR3 consists of 13 residues. V was shortened by 1 base and J by 4 bases, with 6 bases between the two germline ends. CDR3 loop: CASSVTQGNTIYF. The CDR3 DNA is TGTGCCAGCAGCGTAACCCAAGGAAACACCATATATTTT.